This TCR beta chain was observed in a study of CD8+CD57+ T cells in acquired aplastic anemia (dated by TCRdb to about 2018). Background on the whole study: DNA extracted from sorted CD4+ and CD8+ cells had a mean of roughly 3 ug, with a range of 0.2 to 27.4 ug. CD8+CD57+ expansion was defined as a frequency above the mean frequency observed in healthy subjects. General findings and caveats noted by the study authors: Roughly 29 CD8+ CDR3 sequences were found in both patients and controls but appeared to be highly expressed in patients and within the immunodominant clones of the patients. No significant difference in CD8+ Simpson's diversity was found between patients and healthy controls (P=0.060).

TCR beta VDJ combination and CDR3 sequence profiling used genomic DNA as the template. An Illumina HiSeq 2000 was used for TCR repertoire sequencing. The authors' analysis ran thus. Repertoires were assessed using TRBV/TRBJ rearrangement plots, CDR3 size and DJ length profiles, and Simpson's diversity index. The most abundant DNA sequence in the deep sequencing data was taken as the immunodominant clone. CDR3 amino acid sequences were screened for sharing across subjects and compared with published repertoires and the VDJdb database. TCRdb redid the processing of the public reads, applying fastp at Q25 and MiXCR, and retained in-frame beta chains. Rows with one shared CDR3 protein collapse into an entry with the most common genes and DNA. TCRdb's processing, not the study's, gives the V and J calls here. The sample records some 200,000 distinct CDR3 sequences, around 50% of which are singletons. The ten largest clones capture less than 20% of the sample.

From the cysteine up to the phenylalanine, the CDR3 has a length of 15 residues. This entry keeps only the CDR3 DNA: 45 bases, framed from base 1. CDR1 SNHLY and CDR2 FYNNEI are derived from the germline V gene. Patients chosen for sequencing had shown expansion of CD8+CD57+ cells by flow cytometry. Every patient had a diagnosis of severe acquired aplastic anemia based on International Study of Aplastic Anemia and Agranulocytosis and Camitta criteria. No patient had received any therapy when blood was sampled. The study deep-sequenced TCR repertoires of sorted CD4+ and CD8+ blood T cells from severe aplastic anemia patients and healthy subjects. Patients were enrolled in the USA under clinicaltrials.gov protocols 00001620, 01623167, 00001397, 00071045, 00081523 and 00961064. Ficoll-Paque density gradient centrifugation was used to isolate peripheral blood mononuclear cells. CD4+ and CD8+ T cells were sorted by FACS or magnetic beads before DNA extraction.

This clonotype occurred once. Its antigen remains unidentified. Relative to the germline gene, one junction end is altered; a read error may explain this. The sequence derives from a human donor with aplastic anemia. Sequencing was done on a sample of sorted CD4+, CD8+, or CD8+CD57+ T cells (not recorded which) from PBMCs. The chain is made from TRBV2 and TRBJ1-3; a weak D assignment points to TRBD1 (6 bases agree). The bases read TGTGCCAGCAGTCCGGACAGCTGGTCTGGAAACACTATATATTTT. This codes for CASSPDSWSGNTIYF.